A selection of T cell receptor beta chains follows, all from one sample in a study of post-analysis software for immune sequencing data. TCRdb ran MiXCR on the PCR reads and lists one entry per CDR3 protein. Of a few hundred thousand distinct CDR3 sequences listed, about a third are singletons. The sequencing input was blood. The receptors come from a girl between 10 and 17 years old with multiple sclerosis. The CDR3 runs from the conserved cysteine through the conserved F or W. Each record gives: D gene, V gene, clone size, J gene, CDR3 protein, CDR3 DNA. D genes are given only for firm matches. Expanded clones get a size class; other rows say once, few or many, or leave the size out.

d_call: TRBD1
v_call: TRBV5-1
clone_size: NA
j_call: TRBJ1-2
cdr3_aa: CASSLGDRGNGYTF
cdr3_nt: TGCGCCAGCAGCTTGGGGGACAGGGGGAATGGCTACACCTTC

d_call: NA
v_call: TRBV5-1
clone_size: few
j_call: TRBJ2-4
cdr3_aa: CASSRDAGATDIQYF
cdr3_nt: TGCGCCAGCAGCAGGGACGCGGGGGCCACGGACATTCAGTACTTC

d_call: NA
v_call: TRBV4-1
clone_size: many
j_call: TRBJ2-3
cdr3_aa: CASSLPRDTQYF
cdr3_nt: TGCGCCAGCAGCCTCCCCCGGGATACGCAGTATTTT

d_call: TRBD2
v_call: TRBV4-2
clone_size: NA
j_call: TRBJ2-7
cdr3_aa: CASSQDSPPSGGSYEQYF
cdr3_nt: TGTGCCAGCAGCCAAGATTCCCCCCCTAGCGGGGGGTCCTACGAGCAGTACTTC

d_call: TRBD2
v_call: TRBV6-1
clone_size: few
j_call: TRBJ2-3
cdr3_aa: CASSVGLAGTTDTQYF
cdr3_nt: TGTGCCAGCAGTGTCGGACTAGCGGGGACCACAGATACGCAGTATTTT

d_call: TRBD1
v_call: TRBV5-1
clone_size: NA
j_call: TRBJ1-4
cdr3_aa: CASSWTGRNEKLFF
cdr3_nt: TGCGCCAGCAGCTGGACAGGGAGAAATGAAAAACTGTTTTTT

d_call: NA
v_call: TRBV7-2
clone_size: NA
j_call: TRBJ2-3
cdr3_aa: CASSRGASDTQYF
cdr3_nt: TGTGCCAGCAGCCGCGGGGCCTCAGATACGCAGTATTTT

d_call: NA
v_call: TRBV28
clone_size: few
j_call: TRBJ1-2
cdr3_aa: CAILTDISNYGYTF
cdr3_nt: TGTGCCATCTTGACAGATATTTCTAACTATGGCTACACCTTC

d_call: TRBD1
v_call: TRBV7-2
clone_size: NA
j_call: TRBJ1-6
cdr3_aa: CASRPIGGRGPYNSPLHF
cdr3_nt: TGTGCCAGCAGACCCATTGGAGGCAGGGGGCCCTATAATTCACCCCTCCACTTT

d_call: NA
v_call: TRBV20-1
clone_size: NA
j_call: TRBJ2-3
cdr3_aa: CSASDPGEGTDTQYF
cdr3_nt: TGCAGTGCCTCAGACCCGGGAGAGGGGACAGATACGCAGTATTTT

d_call: TRBD2
v_call: TRBV7-2
clone_size: NA
j_call: TRBJ2-7
cdr3_aa: CASTTRAGGSYEQYF
cdr3_nt: TGTGCCAGCACCACGAGGGCGGGGGGGTCCTACGAGCAGTACTTC

d_call: NA
v_call: TRBV7-2
clone_size: NA
j_call: TRBJ1-5
cdr3_aa: CASSFFRDQPQHF
cdr3_nt: TGTGCCAGCAGCTTTTTCAGGGATCAGCCCCAGCATTTT

d_call: TRBD1
v_call: TRBV11-2
clone_size: NA
j_call: TRBJ2-7
cdr3_aa: CASSFVQGASREQYF
cdr3_nt: TGTGCCAGCAGCTTCGTTCAGGGGGCGTCTCGCGAGCAGTACTTC